The sequence of this TCR beta chain was determined in a study of OX40 agonist ivuxolimab in advanced cancers. There are 14 residues in the CDR3. CDR1 is SGHTA, CDR2 FQGNSA, per germline. The ends were cut back, 3 bases at V and 7 bases at J, with 15 bases in the middle. Method: immunoSEQ multiplex PCR; TCRdb's copy keeps in-frame clones and lacks some. The sample consists of tens of thousands of clones, about nine tenths of them appearing once. The sequencing here drew on CD4+ or CD8+ T cells sorted from blood, taken in a trial of the OX40 agonist ivuxolimab. This receptor was obtained from an adult with an advanced solid tumor such as melanoma, head and neck, liver or kidney cancer. The J gene is TRBJ1-1, the V gene TRBV7-2; D possibly corresponds to TRBD1 (6 bases). The CDR3 reads CASSLVRGAGEAFF. The CDR3 region has the DNA TGTGCCAGCAGCTTGGTTAGGGGGGCTGGTGAAGCTTTCTTT.